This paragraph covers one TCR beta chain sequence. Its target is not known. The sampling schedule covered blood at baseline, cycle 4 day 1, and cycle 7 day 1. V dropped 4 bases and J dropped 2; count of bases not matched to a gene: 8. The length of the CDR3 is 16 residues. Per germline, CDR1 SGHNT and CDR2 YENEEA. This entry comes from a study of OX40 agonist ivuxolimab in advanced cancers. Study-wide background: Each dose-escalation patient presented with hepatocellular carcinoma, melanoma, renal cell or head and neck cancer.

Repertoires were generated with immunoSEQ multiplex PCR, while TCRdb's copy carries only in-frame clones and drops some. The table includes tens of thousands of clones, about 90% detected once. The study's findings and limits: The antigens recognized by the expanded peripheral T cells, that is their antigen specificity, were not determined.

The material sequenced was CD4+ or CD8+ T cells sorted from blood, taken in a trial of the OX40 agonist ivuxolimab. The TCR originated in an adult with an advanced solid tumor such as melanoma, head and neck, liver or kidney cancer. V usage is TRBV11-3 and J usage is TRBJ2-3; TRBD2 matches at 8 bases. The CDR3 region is CASSSEGGGYTDTQYF. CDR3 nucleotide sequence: TGTGCCAGCAGCTCGGAGGGCGGGGGGTACACAGATACGCAGTATTTT.